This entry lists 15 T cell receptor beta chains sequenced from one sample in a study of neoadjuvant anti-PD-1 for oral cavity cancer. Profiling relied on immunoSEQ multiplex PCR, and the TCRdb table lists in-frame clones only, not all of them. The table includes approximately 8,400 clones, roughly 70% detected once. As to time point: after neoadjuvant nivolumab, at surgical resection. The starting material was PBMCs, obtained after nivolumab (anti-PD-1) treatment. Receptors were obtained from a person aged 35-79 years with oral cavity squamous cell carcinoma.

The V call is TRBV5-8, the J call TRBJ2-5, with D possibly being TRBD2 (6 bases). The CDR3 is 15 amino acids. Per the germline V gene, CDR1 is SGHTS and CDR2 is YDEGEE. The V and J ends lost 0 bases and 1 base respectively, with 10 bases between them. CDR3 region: CASSLAGGLQETQYF. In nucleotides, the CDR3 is TGTGCCAGCAGCTTGGCAGGAGGGCTCCAAGAGACCCAGTACTTC.

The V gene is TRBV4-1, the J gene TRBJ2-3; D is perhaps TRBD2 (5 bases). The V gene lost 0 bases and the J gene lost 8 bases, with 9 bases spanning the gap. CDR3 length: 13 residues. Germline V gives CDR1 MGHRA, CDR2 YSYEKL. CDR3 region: CASSQDEGSTQYF. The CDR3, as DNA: TGCGCCAGCAGCCAAGACGAGGGAAGTACGCAGTATTTT.

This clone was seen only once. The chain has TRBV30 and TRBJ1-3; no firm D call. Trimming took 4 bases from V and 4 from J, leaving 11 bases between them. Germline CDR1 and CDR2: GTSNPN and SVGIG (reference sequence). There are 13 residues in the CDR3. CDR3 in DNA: TGTGCCTGGACTCCGGGCACCGGAAACACCATATATTTT. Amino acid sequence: CAWTPGTGNTIYF.

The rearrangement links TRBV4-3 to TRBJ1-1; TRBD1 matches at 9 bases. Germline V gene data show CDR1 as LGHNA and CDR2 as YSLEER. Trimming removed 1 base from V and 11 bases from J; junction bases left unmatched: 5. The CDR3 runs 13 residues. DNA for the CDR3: TGCGCCAGCAGCCAAGTGACAGGGGGGATTGCTTTCTTT. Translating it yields CASSQVTGGIAFF.

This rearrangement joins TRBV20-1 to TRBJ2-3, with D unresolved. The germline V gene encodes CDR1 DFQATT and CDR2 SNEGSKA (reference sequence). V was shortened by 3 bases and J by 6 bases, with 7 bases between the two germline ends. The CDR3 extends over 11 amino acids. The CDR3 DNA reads TGCAGTGCTAGCTCCGGGGATACGCAGTATTTT. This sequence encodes CSASSGDTQYF.

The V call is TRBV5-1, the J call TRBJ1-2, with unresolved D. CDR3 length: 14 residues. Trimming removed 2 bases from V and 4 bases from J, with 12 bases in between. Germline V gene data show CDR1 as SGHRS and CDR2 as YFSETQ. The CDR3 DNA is TGCGCCAGCAGCTTAGAGGTGGTGGGCTATGGCTACACCTTC. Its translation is CASSLEVVGYGYTF. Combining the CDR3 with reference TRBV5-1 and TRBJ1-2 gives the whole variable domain KAGVTQTPRYLIKTRGQQVTLSCSPISGHRSVSWYQQTPGQGLQFLFEYFSETQRNKGNFPGRFSGRQFSNSRSEMNVSTLELGDSALYLCASSLEVVGYGYTFGSGTRLTVV.

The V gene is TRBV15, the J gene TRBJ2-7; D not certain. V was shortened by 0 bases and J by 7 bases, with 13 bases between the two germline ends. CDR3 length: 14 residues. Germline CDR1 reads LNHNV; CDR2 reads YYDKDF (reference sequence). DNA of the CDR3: TGTGCCACCAGCAGAGAGAGGTTCGTCTGGGAGCAGTACTTC. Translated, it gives CATSRERFVWEQYF.

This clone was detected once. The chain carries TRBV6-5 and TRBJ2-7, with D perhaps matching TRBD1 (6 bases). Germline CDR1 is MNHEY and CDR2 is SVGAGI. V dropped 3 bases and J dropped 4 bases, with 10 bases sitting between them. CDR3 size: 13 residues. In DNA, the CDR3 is TGTGCCAGCAGTTATGGCAGGGGTTACGAGCAGTACTTC. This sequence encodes CASSYGRGYEQYF.

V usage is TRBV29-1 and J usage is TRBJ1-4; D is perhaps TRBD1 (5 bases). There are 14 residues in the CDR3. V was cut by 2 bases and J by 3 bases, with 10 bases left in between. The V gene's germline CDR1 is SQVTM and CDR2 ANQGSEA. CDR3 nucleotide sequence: TGCAGCGTTGAAATCAGGGAGGCTAATGAAAAACTGTTTTTT. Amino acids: CSVEIREANEKLFF.

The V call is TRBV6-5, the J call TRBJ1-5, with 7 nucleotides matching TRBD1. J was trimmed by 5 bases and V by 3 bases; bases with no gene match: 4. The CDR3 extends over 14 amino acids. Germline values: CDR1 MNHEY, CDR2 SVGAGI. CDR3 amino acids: CASSYDRAHQPQHF. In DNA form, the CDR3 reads TGTGCCAGCAGTTATGACAGGGCACATCAGCCCCAGCATTTT.

As DNA, the CDR3 is TGCAGCGTTGTAGGAGGAGACAGGGCGAACACTGAAGCTTTCTTT. As protein: CSVVGGDRANTEAFF. This chain joins TRBV29-1 and TRBJ1-1, with 7 bases matching TRBD1. CDR1 SQVTM and CDR2 ANQGSEA come from the germline V gene. The CDR3 has 15 residues. Germline trimming cut 4 bases from V and 1 base from J; bases unmatched to any gene: 9.

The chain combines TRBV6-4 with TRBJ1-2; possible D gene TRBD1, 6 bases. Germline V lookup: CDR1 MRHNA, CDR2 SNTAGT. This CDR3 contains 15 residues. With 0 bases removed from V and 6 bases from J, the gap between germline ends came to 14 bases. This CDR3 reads CASSDSLDSLHGYTF. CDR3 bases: TGTGCCAGCAGTGACTCGCTGGACAGTTTACATGGCTACACCTTC.

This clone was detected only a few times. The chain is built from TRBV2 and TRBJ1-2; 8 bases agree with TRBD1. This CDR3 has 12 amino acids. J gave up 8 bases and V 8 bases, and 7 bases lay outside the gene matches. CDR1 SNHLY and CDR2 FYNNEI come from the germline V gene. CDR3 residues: CASGGQAGGYTF. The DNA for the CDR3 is TGTGCCAGCGGGGGACAGGCGGGCGGCTACACCTTC.

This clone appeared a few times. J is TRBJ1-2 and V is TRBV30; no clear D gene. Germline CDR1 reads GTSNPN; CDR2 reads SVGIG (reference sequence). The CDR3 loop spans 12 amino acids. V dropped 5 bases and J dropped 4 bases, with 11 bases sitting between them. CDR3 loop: CAWVGSFYGYTF. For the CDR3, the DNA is TGTGCCTGGGTCGGGAGCTTCTATGGCTACACCTTC.

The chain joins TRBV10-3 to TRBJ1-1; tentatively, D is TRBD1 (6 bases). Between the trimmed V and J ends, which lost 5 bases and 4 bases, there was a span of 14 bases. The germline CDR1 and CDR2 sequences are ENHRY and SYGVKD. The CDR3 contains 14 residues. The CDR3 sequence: CAISPIGGRTEAFF. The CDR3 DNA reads TGTGCCATCAGTCCTATAGGGGGTCGCACTGAAGCTTTCTTT.